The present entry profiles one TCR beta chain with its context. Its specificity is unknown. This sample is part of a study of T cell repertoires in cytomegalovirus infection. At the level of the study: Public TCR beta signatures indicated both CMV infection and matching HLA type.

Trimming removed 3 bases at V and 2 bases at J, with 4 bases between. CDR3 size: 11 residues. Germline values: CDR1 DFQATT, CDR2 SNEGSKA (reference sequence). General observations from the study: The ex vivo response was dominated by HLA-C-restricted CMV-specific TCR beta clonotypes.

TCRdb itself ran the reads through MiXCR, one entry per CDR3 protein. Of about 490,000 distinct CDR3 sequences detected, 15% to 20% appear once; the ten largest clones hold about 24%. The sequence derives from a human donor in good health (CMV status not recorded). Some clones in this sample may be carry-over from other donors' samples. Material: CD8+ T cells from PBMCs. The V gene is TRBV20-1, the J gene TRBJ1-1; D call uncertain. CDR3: CSARENTEAFF. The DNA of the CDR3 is TGCAGTGCTAGGGAAAACACTGAAGCTTTCTTT.